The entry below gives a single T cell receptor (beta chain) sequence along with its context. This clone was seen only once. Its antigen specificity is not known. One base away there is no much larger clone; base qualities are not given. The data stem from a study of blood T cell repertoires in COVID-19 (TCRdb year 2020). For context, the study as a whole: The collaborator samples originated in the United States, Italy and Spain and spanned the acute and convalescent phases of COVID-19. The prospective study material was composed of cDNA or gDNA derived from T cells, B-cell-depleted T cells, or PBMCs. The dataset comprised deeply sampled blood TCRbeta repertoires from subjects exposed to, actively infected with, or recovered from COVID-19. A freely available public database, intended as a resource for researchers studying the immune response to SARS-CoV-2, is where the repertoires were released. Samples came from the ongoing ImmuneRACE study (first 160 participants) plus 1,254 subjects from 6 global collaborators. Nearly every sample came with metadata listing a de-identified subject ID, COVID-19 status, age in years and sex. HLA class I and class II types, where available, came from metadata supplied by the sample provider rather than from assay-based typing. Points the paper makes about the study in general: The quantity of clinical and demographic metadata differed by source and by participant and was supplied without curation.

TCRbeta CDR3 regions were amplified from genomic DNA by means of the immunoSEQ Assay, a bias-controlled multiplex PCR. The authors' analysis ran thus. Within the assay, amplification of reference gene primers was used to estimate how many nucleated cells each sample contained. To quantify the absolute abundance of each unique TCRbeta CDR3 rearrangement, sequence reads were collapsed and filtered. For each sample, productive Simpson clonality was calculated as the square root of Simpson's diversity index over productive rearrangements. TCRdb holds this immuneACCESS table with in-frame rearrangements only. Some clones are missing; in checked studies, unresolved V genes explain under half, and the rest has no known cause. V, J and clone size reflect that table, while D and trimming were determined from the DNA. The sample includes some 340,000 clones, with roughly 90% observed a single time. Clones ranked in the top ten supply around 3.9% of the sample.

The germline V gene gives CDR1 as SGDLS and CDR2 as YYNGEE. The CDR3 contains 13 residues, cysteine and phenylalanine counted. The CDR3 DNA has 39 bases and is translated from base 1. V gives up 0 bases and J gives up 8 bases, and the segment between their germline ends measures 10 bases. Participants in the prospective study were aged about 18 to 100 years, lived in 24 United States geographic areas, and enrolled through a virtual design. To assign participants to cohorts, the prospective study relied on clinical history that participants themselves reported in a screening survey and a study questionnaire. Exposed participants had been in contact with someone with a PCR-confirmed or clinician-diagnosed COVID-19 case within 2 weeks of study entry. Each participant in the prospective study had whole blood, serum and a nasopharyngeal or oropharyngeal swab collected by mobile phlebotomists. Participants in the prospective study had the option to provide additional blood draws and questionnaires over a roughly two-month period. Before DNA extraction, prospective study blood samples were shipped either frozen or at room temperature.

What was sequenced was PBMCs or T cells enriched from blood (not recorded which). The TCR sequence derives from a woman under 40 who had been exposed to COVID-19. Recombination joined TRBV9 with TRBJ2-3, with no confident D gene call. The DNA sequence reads TGTGCCAGCAGCGTAGCTACGGCGGCTACGCAGTATTTT. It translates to CASSVATAATQYF. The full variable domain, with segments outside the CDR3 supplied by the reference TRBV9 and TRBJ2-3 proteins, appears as DSGVTQTPKHLITATGQRVTLRCSPRSGDLSVYWYQQSLDQGLQFLIQYYNGEERAKGNILERFSAQQFPDLHSELNLSSLELGDSALYFCASSVATAATQYFGPGTRLTVL.